Each of the 22 T cell receptor beta chains below was sequenced from the same sample in a study of blood T cell dynamics during melanoma immunotherapy. The protocol was immunoSEQ multiplex PCR, while the TCRdb copy is restricted to in-frame clones and leaves out a portion. The profile shows about 1,200 clones, around 86% of them singletons. Stated time point: week 3, after first cycle of checkpoint inhibitor. Material: cell-free DNA from blood, obtained from a patient treated with checkpoint blockade. All receptors come from a human donor with melanoma.

This clone was found once. This chain links TRBV4-3 with TRBJ2-1; D is perhaps TRBD2 (5 bases). Per germline, CDR1 LGHNA and CDR2 YSLEER. V lost 3 bases to trimming and J lost 3 bases, with 12 bases between them. There are 15 residues in the CDR3. The CDR3 protein is CASSHQAVDYNEQFF. CDR3 DNA: TGCGCCAGCAGCCACCAAGCGGTAGACTACAATGAGCAGTTCTTC.

This clone turned up a few times. The chain links TRBV27 to TRBJ1-1, with D perhaps TRBD1 (6 bases). Trimming pared 7 bases from V and 2 bases from J, leaving 20 bases between. CDR3 length equals 16 residues. CDR1 MNHEY and CDR2 SMNVEV come from the germline V gene (reference sequence). The CDR3 here is CASTRAQGMANTEAFF. The CDR3 DNA reads as TGTGCCAGCACTCGAGCCCAGGGGATGGCCAACACTGAAGCTTTCTTT.

This clone was seen a single time. This sequence joins TRBV6-6 and TRBJ2-1; D may be TRBD1 (6 bases). V lost 7 bases to trimming and J lost 8 bases, with 12 bases between them. The CDR3 runs 12 residues. Germline values: CDR1 MNHNY, CDR2 SVGAGI (reference sequence). CDR3 loop: CASNPGTHEQFF. In DNA, the CDR3 is TGTGCCAGCAACCCAGGGACACATGAGCAGTTCTTC.

V gene TRBV11-3 combines with J gene TRBJ2-2, with D perhaps TRBD2 (6 bases). The V end was cut by 5 bases, the J end by 1 base, with 14 bases between. Germline assignment: CDR1 SGHNT and CDR2 YENEEA. This CDR3 region has 16 residues. The CDR3 region has the DNA TGTGCCAGCAGCCGGTCGGTAGCGGAGAACACCGGGGAGCTGTTTTTT. Amino acid sequence: CASSRSVAENTGELFF.

This clone was observed a handful of times. This chain links TRBV20-1 with TRBJ2-1; D remains unclear. Germline V gene lookup returns CDR1 DFQATT and CDR2 SNEGSKA (reference sequence). The CDR3 loop spans 10 amino acids. Between the trimmed V and J ends, which lost 6 bases and 9 bases, there was a span of 9 bases. CDR3 nucleotides: TGCAGTGCCTCGCCGGGTGAGCAGTTCTTC. Translating it yields CSASPGEQFF.

This chain links TRBV9 with TRBJ2-6; D remains ambiguous. Deletions cut 7 bases from V and 1 base from J, with 3 bases between. The CDR3 is 12 amino acids. In germline, CDR1 is SGDLS, CDR2 YYNGEE. The CDR3: CASSSGANVLTF. The CDR3 DNA reads as TGTGCCAGCTCTTCTGGGGCCAACGTCCTGACTTTC.

The chain combines TRBV2 with TRBJ2-5, with 7 bases identical to TRBD2. V shed 9 bases, J shed 5 bases, and the junction held 0 bases outside the gene matches. The CDR3 runs to 10 residues. Germline V lookup: CDR1 SNHLY, CDR2 FYNNEI. The CDR3 reads CARGGETQYF. The CDR3, as DNA: TGTGCCAGGGGGGGGGAGACCCAGTACTTC.

J is TRBJ2-2 and V is TRBV27; the D is unclear. CDR3 length: 17 amino acids. Germline CDR1 is MNHEY and CDR2 is SMNVEV (reference sequence). V was cut by 5 bases and J by 3 bases, with 19 bases left in between. Here the CDR3 reads CASSRTPGSLYTGELFF. CDR3 sequence (DNA): TGTGCCAGCAGTCGAACCCCCGGGTCGCTTTACACCGGGGAGCTGTTTTTT.

The rearrangement uses TRBV29-1 and TRBJ2-5; tentative D call: TRBD1 (5 bases). V lost 3 bases and J 3 bases, leaving 11 bases between the germline ends. The CDR3 contains 13 residues. CDR1 is SQVTM and CDR2 is ANQGSEA in the germline V gene. The CDR3 region is CSVDWTKEETQYF. The CDR3 region has the DNA TGCAGCGTTGATTGGACAAAAGAAGAGACCCAGTACTTC.

The rearrangement joins TRBV4-1 to TRBJ2-7, with a possible D match to TRBD1 (5 bases). The V end was cut by 1 base, the J end by 2 bases, with 12 bases between. This CDR3 comprises 15 residues. Germline V gene data show CDR1 as MGHRA and CDR2 as YSYEKL. The CDR3 DNA follows: TGCGCCAGCAGCCAAGGATCGGACACTCCCTACGAGCAGTACTTC. Its protein product is CASSQGSDTPYEQYF.

This clone was seen only a few times. The genes are TRBV6-1 and TRBJ2-1; D uncertain. The germline V gene has CDR1 MNHNS and CDR2 SASEGT. Trimming shortened V by 1 base and J by 0 bases, and 13 bases separated the two germline ends. The CDR3 loop spans 17 amino acids. The DNA for the CDR3 is TGTGCCAGCAGTGAAGTTGGAGCCTCGAGCTCCTACAATGAGCAGTTCTTC. Protein product: CASSEVGASSSYNEQFF.

The chain combines TRBV2 with TRBJ2-5; TRBD2 aligns across 8 bases. This CDR3 spans 15 amino acids. Unmatched junction bases numbered 7, after V lost 2 bases and J lost 5 bases. Per germline, CDR1 SNHLY and CDR2 FYNNEI. The CDR3 spells CASSEIRGGPETQYF. The CDR3 DNA reads TGTGCCAGCAGTGAAATCCGGGGGGGCCCGGAGACCCAGTACTTC.

V and J are TRBV6-1 and TRBJ1-2, with a tentative D call TRBD1 (5 bases). The germline V gene encodes CDR1 MNHNS and CDR2 SASEGT. The CDR3 has 13 residues. V dropped 8 bases and J dropped 4 bases, with 14 bases sitting between them. The CDR3 DNA is TGTGCCAGCGGGGGTTTCGGGGGCTATGGCTACACCTTC. Amino acid sequence: CASGGFGGYGYTF.

This sequence joins TRBV28 and TRBJ1-2; D not certain. V was shortened by 2 bases and J by 5 bases, with 6 bases between the two germline ends. The CDR3 has 12 residues. Germline lookup yields CDR1 MDHEN and CDR2 SYDVKM. This chain's CDR3 is CASSLEGYGYTF. In nucleotides, the CDR3 is TGTGCCAGCAGTTTAGAAGGATATGGCTACACCTTC.

This clone has just a few counts. The rearrangement links TRBV7-9 to TRBJ2-7, with a tentative D call TRBD1 (5 bases). There are 13 residues in the CDR3. V was cut by 4 bases and J by 0 bases, with 7 bases left in between. Germline V gene data show CDR1 as SEHNR and CDR2 as FQNEAQ (reference sequence). CDR3 in amino acids: CASSSTDSYEQYF. The CDR3 DNA sequence: TGTGCCAGCAGCTCGACAGACTCCTACGAGCAGTACTTC.

CDR3 sequence: CASSVSGSPPYEQYF. CDR3 DNA sequence: TGTGCCAGCAGCGTTAGCGGGAGTCCTCCCTACGAGCAGTACTTC. The chain joins TRBV9 to TRBJ2-7; TRBD2 aligns across 9 bases. Germline loops: CDR1 SGDLS, CDR2 YYNGEE. CDR3 length equals 15 residues. J was trimmed by 2 bases and V by 2 bases; bases with no gene match: 5. Drawing the rest from reference TRBV9 and TRBJ2-7, the complete variable domain is DSGVTQTPKHLITATGQRVTLRCSPRSGDLSVYWYQQSLDQGLQFLIQYYNGEERAKGNILERFSAQQFPDLHSELNLSSLELGDSALYFCASSVSGSPPYEQYFGPGTRLTVT.

The chain joins TRBV18 to TRBJ2-2; no clear D gene. Germline CDR1 and CDR2: KGHSH and LQKENI. The CDR3 extends over 13 amino acids. With 6 bases removed from V and 1 base from J, the gap between germline ends came to 6 bases. The CDR3 DNA sequence: TGTGCCAGCTCGCCTAAGAACACCGGGGAGCTGTTTTTT. Translated, it gives CASSPKNTGELFF.

The rearrangement joins TRBV11-2 to TRBJ2-3, with a possible D match to TRBD1 (7 bases). Germline CDR1 SGHAT, CDR2 FQNNGV. CDR3 length: 15 amino acids. The germline V and J ends were trimmed by 1 base and 6 bases, with 14 bases remaining between them. CDR3 in DNA: TGTGCCAGCAGCTTAGGGAGGGGGCAGTGGGATACGCAGTATTTT. It translates to CASSLGRGQWDTQYF.

As to this clone: One end of the junction does not line up with germline, which may come from a read error. This sample includes further DNA sequences coding for the same CDR3. The V gene is TRBV4-1, the J gene TRBJ2-2; D is undetermined. The CDR3 contains 19 residues. Per germline, CDR1 MGHRA and CDR2 YSYEKL. For the CDR3, the DNA is TGCGCTAGCAGCCAAGAGCGAGGAGCTTCTACTACGAACACCGGGGAGCTGTTTTTT. This translates into CASSQERGASTTNTGELFF.

CDR3 sequence (DNA): TGTGCCAGCAGCCCGACCGGGACACGGAGCTCCTACGAGCAGTACTTC. It encodes CASSPTGTRSSYEQYF. The chain joins TRBV11-1 to TRBJ2-5, with D perhaps matching TRBD1 (6 bases). The DNA end is more similar to TRBJ2-7, so the J call may be wrong. This CDR3 has 16 amino acids. The germline V gene has CDR1 SGHAT and CDR2 FQDESV (reference sequence).

V usage is TRBV9 and J usage is TRBJ2-1; D gene ambiguous. The germline V and J ends were trimmed by 6 bases and 2 bases, with 12 bases remaining between them. The CDR3 covers 14 residues. The germline gives CDR1 SGDLS, CDR2 YYNGEE. The CDR3 DNA reads as TGTGCCAGCAATTCTGGCGTGACCTACAATGAGCAGTTCTTC. It encodes CASNSGVTYNEQFF.

The V call is TRBV2, the J call TRBJ2-5; D remains ambiguous. Germline lookup yields CDR1 SNHLY and CDR2 FYNNEI. The CDR3 is 14 amino acids. Deletions cut 1 base from V and 5 bases from J, with 11 bases between. The CDR3 nucleotides are TGTGCCAGCAGTGAAGGGGCTCCCCGGGAGACCCAGTACTTC. This encodes CASSEGAPRETQYF.